A selection of T cell receptor beta chains follows, all from one sample in a study of human T cells and chemical hapten exposure. TCRdb processed the RACE reads anew with MiXCR; each CDR3 protein has one entry. The data contain about 120,000 distinct CDR3 sequences, around 11% of them singletons. The input for sequencing was whole blood, taken in connection with sensitization to the hapten diphenylcyclopropenone (DPC). All receptors come from a woman in her forties or fifties with alopecia areata. Some clones in this sample may be carry-over from other donors' samples. Each CDR3 is given with its conserved first and last residue. The D gene is left open where the match is weak. A clone size is listed for some rows: how often the clone was seen (once, few, many), or a class if it is expanded.

D	V	J	size	CDR3	DNA
-	TRBV20-1	TRBJ1-2	-	CSATETGGYTF	TGCAGTGCTACGGAGACGGGCGGCTACACCTTC
TRBD2	TRBV4-3	TRBJ2-1	many	CASSFGTSGYNEQFF	TGCGCCAGCAGCTTCGGGACTAGTGGGTACAATGAGCAGTTCTTC
TRBD2	TRBV7-2	TRBJ2-2	-	CASSFSAGDMTGELFF	TGTGCCAGCAGCTTTAGTGCGGGAGACATGACCGGGGAGCTGTTTTTT
-	TRBV21-1	TRBJ1-2	few	CASSTRKGWTEHYGYTF	TGTGCCAGCAGCACTAGAAAAGGTTGGACAGAGCATTATGGCTACACCTTC
TRBD2	TRBV12-3/TRBV12-4	TRBJ2-7	few	CASSQTGLGASEQYF	TGTGCCAGCAGCCAAACGGGACTAGGGGCTAGCGAGCAGTACTTC
TRBD2	TRBV18	TRBJ2-3	few	CASSQKAGGTDTQYF	TGTGCCAGCTCACAGAAAGCGGGGGGCACAGATACGCAGTATTTT
-	TRBV6-6	TRBJ2-4	few	CASRIVTGTRRAKNIQYF	TGTGCCAGCCGAATAGTTACCGGGACTCGGAGAGCCAAAAACATTCAGTACTTC
-	TRBV15	TRBJ2-1	-	CATSREALAPYNEQFF	TGTGCCACCAGCAGAGAAGCACTAGCCCCCTACAATGAGCAGTTCTTC
-	TRBV5-6	TRBJ2-7	few	CASTRRESAYEQYF	TGTGCCAGCACCCGGCGGGAAAGCGCCTACGAGCAGTACTTC
TRBD1	TRBV5-6	TRBJ2-5	few	CASSLAGTGETQYF	TGTGCCAGCAGCTTGGCCGGGACAGGGGAGACCCAGTACTTC
-	TRBV4-2	TRBJ1-2	many	CASSQDRDISNYGYTF	TGTGCCAGCAGCCAGGACCGGGACATCTCTAACTATGGCTACACCTTC
TRBD1	TRBV20-1	TRBJ1-2	few	CSAGTGDLYGYTF	TGCAGTGCCGGGACAGGGGACCTCTATGGCTACACCTTC
-	TRBV6-6	TRBJ1-6	-	CASGGNYNSPLHF	TGTGCCAGCGGGGGGAACTATAATTCACCCCTCCACTTT
TRBD2	TRBV20-1	TRBJ2-7	few	CSVARGGGYEQYF	TGCAGTGTTGCGCGCGGGGGGGGATACGAGCAGTACTTC
-	TRBV12-3/TRBV12-4	TRBJ2-2	-	CASSLGPGVAAGELFF	TGTGCCAGCAGTTTAGGTCCGGGGGTAGCGGCCGGGGAGCTGTTTTTT
TRBD1	TRBV6-6	TRBJ1-3	-	CASSYYGTGGASGNTIYF	TGTGCCAGCAGTTACTACGGGACAGGGGGGGCCTCTGGAAACACCATATATTTT
TRBD2	TRBV11-2	TRBJ2-3	-	CASSLTGPSGGGTDTQYF	TGTGCCAGCAGCTTAACCGGACCTAGCGGGGGAGGCACAGATACGCAGTATTTT
-	TRBV6-5	TRBJ1-5	many	CASSPNVQGFSNQPQHF	TGTGCCAGCAGTCCCAACGTCCAGGGTTTTAGCAATCAGCCCCAGCATTTT
-	TRBV20-1	TRBJ1-3	-	CSARVGRGTGNTIYF	TGCAGTGCTAGAGTTGGAAGGGGCACTGGAAACACCATATATTTT
-	TRBV29-1	TRBJ1-3	-	CSVEIFGVSGNTIYF	TGCAGCGTTGAAATTTTTGGCGTTTCAGGAAACACCATATATTTT
TRBD2	TRBV20-1	TRBJ2-7	-	CSARAVTSGYEQYF	TGCAGTGCTAGAGCTGTGACTAGCGGGTACGAGCAGTACTTC
TRBD1	TRBV6-1	TRBJ2-3	-	CASSEVGQLSTDTQYF	TGTGCCAGCAGTGAAGTGGGACAGCTTAGCACAGATACGCAGTATTTT
TRBD2	TRBV4-2	TRBJ2-1	many	CASSQELGRAGDEQFF	TGTGCCAGCAGCCAAGAGTTGGGGCGGGCGGGGGATGAGCAGTTCTTC
TRBD1	TRBV12-3/TRBV12-4	TRBJ1-1	few	CASSKGTGRSTEAFF	TGTGCCAGCAGCAAGGGGACAGGGAGGAGTACTGAAGCTTTCTTT
-	TRBV29-1	TRBJ2-7	many	CSVEDPYSYEQYF	TGCAGCGTTGAAGATCCCTACTCCTACGAGCAGTACTTC
-	TRBV11-2	TRBJ1-1	few	CASSVLQGNTEAFF	TGTGCCAGCAGCGTTTTACAGGGAAACACTGAAGCTTTCTTT
TRBD1	TRBV5-1	TRBJ2-5	few	CASSPGQAQETQYF	TGCGCCAGCAGCCCGGGACAGGCCCAAGAGACCCAGTACTTC
TRBD1	TRBV29-1	TRBJ2-7	-	CSAVLRGLSSTEQYF	TGCAGCGCTGTCCTGAGGGGGCTTTCTTCTACCGAGCAGTACTTC
TRBD1	TRBV6-1	TRBJ2-1	few	CASSHHRGLDNEQFF	TGTGCCAGCAGTCATCACAGGGGCCTCGACAATGAGCAGTTCTTC
-	TRBV7-6	TRBJ2-2	-	CASSLKQYTGELFF	TGTGCCAGCAGCTTAAAACAGTACACCGGGGAGCTGTTTTTT